A single sample is the source of the 18 T cell receptor beta chains below, sequenced in a study of T-cell reconstitution after alpha-beta-depleted transplantation in children. For TCRbeta, the library was prepared with unique molecular identifiers. TCRdb itself ran the PCR reads through MiXCR, one entry per CDR3 protein. The sample has fewer than 700,000 distinct CDR3 sequences, under 25% seen once. Here the sequenced sample was PBMCs, mostly from graft donor cells, taken 360 days after TCRalphabeta/CD19-depleted stem cell transplant. These receptors were obtained from a boy under three years old who had a stem cell transplant for acute myeloid leukemia, so the T cells may come from the graft donor.

This chain joins TRBV2 and TRBJ2-1; D is unclear. Per germline, CDR1 SNHLY and CDR2 FYNNEI. V lost 9 bases to trimming and J lost 5 bases, with 8 bases between them. The CDR3 is 11 amino acids. The chain's CDR3 is CARAGHNEQFF. Written as DNA, the CDR3 is TGTGCCAGGGCAGGCCACAATGAGCAGTTCTTC. The whole variable domain, filled in from reference TRBV2 and TRBJ2-1, reads EPEVTQTPSHQVTQMGQEVILRCVPISNHLYFYWYRQILGQKVEFLVSFYNNEISEKSEIFDDQFSVERPDGSNFTLKIRSTKLEDSAMYFCARAGHNEQFFGPGTRLTVL.

There are many counts of this clonotype. The chain has TRBV5-1 and TRBJ1-1, with D unresolved. V lost 5 bases to trimming and J lost 1 base, with 9 bases between them. In germline, CDR1 is SGHRS, CDR2 YFSETQ. CDR3 length equals 13 residues. CDR3 residues: CASREDGNTEAFF. Here the CDR3 DNA reads TGCGCCAGCAGAGAGGATGGGAACACTGAAGCTTTCTTT.

CDR3 DNA sequence: TGTGCCAGCAGCCAAGGGCAACGGACTTATGGCTATCAGCCCCAGCATTTT. Translated, it gives CASSQGQRTYGYQPQHF. The J gene is TRBJ1-5, the V gene TRBV4-2, with D unclear. V dropped 1 base and J dropped 5 bases, with 18 bases sitting between them. Germline CDR1 reads LGHNA; CDR2 reads YNFKEQ. This CDR3 region has 17 residues.

This chain joins TRBV5-5 and TRBJ1-2, with D unresolved. V lost 3 bases, J lost 4 bases, and 22 bases lay in between. Germline V lookup: CDR1 SGHKS, CDR2 YYEKEE (reference sequence). The CDR3 extends over 17 amino acids. The CDR3 nucleotides are TGTGCCAGCAGCTCACACACCCTGGGCAGGCTCGTCTATGGCTACACCTTC. Residues: CASSSHTLGRLVYGYTF.

This clonotype showed up just a few times. The gene calls are TRBV6-1 and TRBJ2-3, with D possibly TRBD2 on 5 matching bases. This CDR3 comprises 14 residues. CDR1 and CDR2 (germline): MNHNS, SASEGT. V dropped 5 bases and J dropped 7 bases, with 16 bases sitting between them. CDR3 protein: CASSTRASGNTQYF. CDR3 nucleotides: TGTGCCAGCAGTACCCGGGCCTCCGGGAATACGCAGTATTTT.

This clonotype was detected ten times or more. CDR3 region: CASSTRRSSAEDTQYF. DNA for the CDR3: TGCGCCAGCAGCACGCGTAGATCCTCAGCCGAAGATACGCAGTATTTT. The chain has TRBV5-1 and TRBJ2-3; no reliable D call. This CDR3 region has 16 residues. The V gene's germline CDR1 is SGHRS and CDR2 YFSETQ. Trimming took off 4 bases at V and 5 bases at J, with 20 bases between the two ends. The full variable domain, with the rest looked up from reference TRBV5-1 and TRBJ2-3, is KAGVTQTPRYLIKTRGQQVTLSCSPISGHRSVSWYQQTPGQGLQFLFEYFSETQRNKGNFPGRFSGRQFSNSRSEMNVSTLELGDSALYLCASSTRRSSAEDTQYFGPGTRLTVL.

This clonotype was observed a handful of times. The CDR3 protein is CASSEWGSDTQYF. The CDR3 region has the DNA TGTGCCAGCAGTGAGTGGGGGTCAGATACGCAGTATTTT. The chain carries TRBV12-3 or TRBV12-4 and TRBJ2-3; D possibly matches TRBD1 or TRBD2 (5 bases each). The CDR3 runs to 13 residues. V lost 5 bases and J lost 4, with 10 bases in between.

This clonotype has at least ten counts. The gene calls are TRBV20-1 and TRBJ1-1, with D unclear. The CDR3 extends over 10 amino acids. Germline lookup yields CDR1 DFQATT and CDR2 SNEGSKA (reference sequence). V shed 5 bases and J shed 7 bases, with 8 bases lying between them. Here the CDR3 DNA reads TGCAGTGCTGAATTGTTTGAAGCTTTCTTT. Protein product: CSAELFEAFF.

This clonotype was counted between two and nine times. The chain uses TRBV2 and TRBJ2-7; D possibly uses TRBD1 or TRBD2 (5 bases each). This CDR3 spans 14 amino acids. Trimming stripped 5 bases from V and 7 bases from J, with 18 bases between. The germline V gene encodes CDR1 SNHLY and CDR2 FYNNEI. The chain's CDR3 is CASSSDPGRPEQYV. CDR3 in DNA: TGTGCCAGCAGTTCGGATCCGGGACGGCCGGAGCAGTACGTC.

This clonotype appeared a single time. V is TRBV12-5 and J is TRBJ1-6, with D unclear. The CDR3 length is 16 residues. Trimming removed 3 bases from V and 8 bases from J, with 17 bases in between. Germline V CDR1 and CDR2: LGHNT, FRNRAP. CDR3 bases: TGTGCTAGTGGTTTTGTCCCCCGGGAACGGGATTCACCCCTCCACTTT. Translation gives CASGFVPRERDSPLHF.

This clonotype was recorded many times. The chain recombines TRBV6-5 with TRBJ1-1; tentatively, D is TRBD1 (6 bases). Per germline, CDR1 MNHEY and CDR2 SVGAGI. V shed 4 bases and J shed 0 bases, with 15 bases lying between them. The CDR3 runs to 16 residues. CDR3 region: CASSWAQGLMNTEAFF. CDR3 sequence (DNA): TGTGCCAGCAGTTGGGCCCAGGGGTTGATGAACACTGAAGCTTTCTTT.

The chain uses TRBV13 and TRBJ1-6; 7 bases match TRBD1. This CDR3 spans 12 amino acids. Germline assignment: CDR1 PRHDT and CDR2 FYEKMQ (reference sequence). V shed 4 bases, J shed 15 bases, and the junction held 6 bases outside the gene matches. DNA of the CDR3: TGTGCCAGCAGCTCCCGACAGGGAAGCCTCCACTTT. Translating it yields CASSSRQGSLHF.

This clonotype was counted only a few times. CDR3 nucleotide sequence: TGTGCCAGCGGTTCACCCCTCCACTTT. Protein: CASGSPLHF. The chain employs TRBV7-9 and TRBJ1-6; no reliable D call. The CDR3 sequence is 9 residues long. Germline assignment: CDR1 SEHNR and CDR2 FQNEAQ (reference sequence). V lost 8 bases, J lost 9 bases, and 2 bases lay in between.

The chain joins TRBV28 to TRBJ1-2; 9 bases line up with TRBD1. CDR1 and CDR2 from the germline V gene are MDHEN and SYDVKM. Germline trimming cut 6 bases from V and 0 bases from J; bases unmatched to any gene: 5. The CDR3 is 15 amino acids. The CDR3 reads CASRGDRVANYGYTF. DNA of the CDR3: TGTGCCAGCAGAGGGGACAGGGTGGCTAACTATGGCTACACCTTC.

This clonotype was seen many times. The genes are TRBV4-2 and TRBJ2-1; tentatively, D is TRBD2 (5 bases). Germline loops: CDR1 LGHNA, CDR2 YNFKEQ. The CDR3 is 19 residues long. Between the trimmed V and J ends, which lost 11 bases and 0 bases, there was a span of 29 bases. DNA of the CDR3: TGTGCCGCCGGGATGGAAGGTACACTCATCTTGAGCTCCTACAATGAGCAGTTCTTC. This translates into CAAGMEGTLILSSYNEQFF.

The rearrangement links TRBV29-1 to TRBJ2-4, with a possible D match to TRBD1 (6 bases). Germline lookup yields CDR1 SQVTM and CDR2 ANQGSEA. V gave up 5 bases and J gave up 1 base, with 9 bases separating them. The CDR3 sequence is 13 residues long. CDR3 DNA: TGCAGCGTTCTCGACAGGGCCAAAAACATTCAGTACTTC. Translated, it gives CSVLDRAKNIQYF.

This rearrangement joins TRBV25-1 to TRBJ2-1; 9 nucleotides align to TRBD2. CDR3 length: 14 residues. The V and J ends lost 4 bases and 6 bases, in that order; junction bases with no gene match: 4. Per the germline V gene, CDR1 is MGHDK and CDR2 is SYGVNS. CDR3 residues: CASSAAGGGNEQFF. CDR3 in DNA: TGTGCCAGCAGTGCTGCGGGGGGGGGCAATGAGCAGTTCTTC. Full variable domain (outside the CDR3, taken from reference TRBV25-1 and TRBJ2-1): EADIYQTPRYLVIGTGKKITLECSQTMGHDKMYWYQQDPGMELHLIHYSYGVNSTEKGDLSSESTVSRIRTEHFPLTLESARPSHTSQYLCASSAAGGGNEQFFGPGTRLTVL.

This clonotype showed up many times. V and J are TRBV7-6 and TRBJ2-3; unclear D gene. The CDR3 spans 13 residues. Germline CDR1 SGHVS, CDR2 FNYEAQ. The germline V and J ends were trimmed by 2 bases and 2 bases, with 5 bases remaining between them. The CDR3 region has the DNA TGTGCCAGCAGCTTATCTCCCACAGATACGCAGTATTTT. Translated: CASSLSPTDTQYF.